The 15 T cell receptor beta chains given below trace back to one sample, sequenced in a study of blood T cell repertoires in COVID-19. TCRdb keeps only in-frame clones here, not all; method: immunoSEQ multiplex PCR. This sample has roughly 230,000 clones, with roughly nine tenths found just once. The sequencing input was peripheral blood. The receptors derive from a woman aged 40 to 55 who had recovered from COVID-19.

The CDR3 bases are TGTGCCAGCTCCCGTTCGGGCTACGAGCAGTACTTC. It translates to CASSRSGYEQYF. The rearrangement joins TRBV6-6 to TRBJ2-7; D uncertain. CDR1 is MNHNY and CDR2 is SVGAGI in the germline V gene (reference sequence). Trimming removed 8 bases from V and 3 bases from J, with 11 bases in between. The CDR3 sequence is 12 residues long.

This clone was recorded once. This chain joins TRBV6-5 and TRBJ2-3; D perhaps matches TRBD2 (6 bases). V was clipped by 2 bases and J by 8 bases, with 17 bases between them. CDR3 length equals 15 residues. Germline loops: CDR1 MNHEY, CDR2 SVGAGI. The CDR3 sequence is CASSYGWDSGRTQYF. The CDR3 DNA reads as TGTGCCAGCAGTTACGGCTGGGACTCTGGCCGTACGCAGTATTTT.

This chain joins TRBV9 and TRBJ1-6, with 10 bases fitting TRBD1. V was pared by 4 bases and J by 10 bases, with 11 bases of the junction left unmatched. The CDR3 runs to 16 residues. The germline gives CDR1 SGDLS, CDR2 YYNGEE. DNA of the CDR3: TGTGCCAGCAGCTCCCCCCGGGACAGGGGTCGGTCACCCCTCCACTTT. Amino acids: CASSSPRDRGRSPLHF.

The genes are TRBV29-1 and TRBJ2-7; TRBD1 agrees at 7 bases. The CDR3 sequence is 14 residues long. The junction had 8 bases not matched to a gene; V was cut back by 6 bases and J by 0 bases. The germline V gene has CDR1 SQVTM and CDR2 ANQGSEA. CDR3 in DNA: TGCAGCGTCCTCACCGGGACAGACTCCTACGAGCAGTACGTC. Amino acids: CSVLTGTDSYEQYV.

The chain employs TRBV11-2 and TRBJ2-2, with 14 bases that match TRBD2. V dropped 1 base and J dropped 7; count of bases not matched to a gene: 5. CDR1 and CDR2 (germline): SGHAT, FQNNGV. This CDR3 is 17 amino acids long. The CDR3 protein is CASSLATSGGGNGELFF. CDR3 DNA sequence: TGTGCCAGCAGCTTAGCGACTAGCGGGGGGGGTAACGGGGAGCTGTTTTTT.

This clone appeared once. The chain joins TRBV3-1 (or the pseudogene TRBV3-2) to TRBJ2-3, with 8 bases identical to TRBD1. V trimming: 0 bases; J trimming: 2 bases; junction bases outside the gene matches: 7. The CDR3 sequence is 17 residues long. CDR1 is LGHDT and CDR2 is YNNKEL in the germline V gene (reference sequence). The CDR3 loop is CASSQDLGTGNTDTQYF. CDR3 nucleotide sequence: TGTGCCAGCAGCCAAGATCTTGGGACAGGTAACACAGATACGCAGTATTTT.

This rearrangement joins TRBV5-1 to TRBJ2-3; 8 bases line up with TRBD2. Germline V gene lookup returns CDR1 SGHRS and CDR2 YFSETQ. The V gene end was trimmed by 2 bases and the J gene end by 6 bases; junction bases not matched to a gene: 8. The CDR3 runs 15 residues. The CDR3 loop reads CASSFSAGDVDTQYF. DNA of the CDR3: TGCGCCAGCAGCTTTTCAGCGGGGGATGTGGATACGCAGTATTTT.

The chain recombines TRBV29-1 with TRBJ2-5; 10 bases are shared with TRBD1. CDR1 SQVTM and CDR2 ANQGSEA come from the germline V gene. The length of the CDR3 is 15 residues. V lost 1 base to trimming and J lost 0 bases; unmatched junction nucleotides: 2. The CDR3 is CSVEGTGGYQETQYF. As DNA, the CDR3 is TGCAGCGTTGAAGGGACAGGGGGGTACCAAGAGACCCAGTACTTC. Filled out from reference TRBV29-1 and TRBJ2-5, the complete variable domain reads SAVISQKPSRDICQRGTSLTIQCQVDSQVTMMFWYRQQPGQSLTLIATANQGSEATYESGFVIDKFPISRPNLTFSTLTVSNMSPEDSSIYLCSVEGTGGYQETQYFGPGTRLLVL.

This chain links TRBV9 with TRBJ2-7; 13 positions match TRBD2. The CDR3 sequence is 18 residues long. Germline-derived CDR1 and CDR2 are SGDLS and YYNGEE. V was pared by 0 bases and J by 3 bases, with 9 bases of the junction left unmatched. CDR3 coding DNA: TGTGCCAGCAGCGTAGGGACTAGCGGGGGCCGACTAAGCTACGAGCAGTACTTC. Translated, it gives CASSVGTSGGRLSYEQYF.

This clone was recorded once. This chain connects TRBV28 to TRBJ1-2; tentatively, D is TRBD1 (6 bases). The CDR3 is 12 amino acids. CDR1 is MDHEN and CDR2 is SYDVKM in the germline V gene. Trimming took 10 bases from V and 4 from J, leaving 13 bases between them. The CDR3 protein is CAIHQGSYGYTF. In DNA, the CDR3 is TGTGCCATCCATCAGGGGAGCTATGGCTACACCTTC.

The chain is built from TRBV6-1 and TRBJ1-1; possible D gene TRBD1, 5 bases. The CDR3 runs 15 residues. Germline loops: CDR1 MNHNS, CDR2 SASEGT. Trimming cost V 1 base and J 0 bases, with 9 bases left between them. The CDR3 loop reads CASSEGQGLNTEAFF. CDR3 sequence (DNA): TGTGCCAGCAGTGAAGGTCAGGGATTGAACACTGAAGCTTTCTTT.

CDR3 DNA: TGTGCCAGCAGTTCCCGCAACAGGGGACGGATCGAAGCTTTCTTT. Translating it yields CASSSRNRGRIEAFF. The rearrangement joins TRBV6-5 to TRBJ1-1; TRBD1 matches 7 bases. The germline gives CDR1 MNHEY, CDR2 SVGAGI. The V and J ends lost 4 bases and 8 bases, in that order; junction bases with no gene match: 13. CDR3 length: 15 amino acids.

This clone showed up just a few times. The chain combines TRBV19 with TRBJ2-2; 10 bases are shared with TRBD2. Unmatched junction bases numbered 5, after V lost 6 bases and J lost 4 bases. The germline V gene has CDR1 LNHDA and CDR2 SQIVND (reference sequence). CDR3 length: 15 residues. DNA for the CDR3: TGTGCCAGTAGGTTAAGCGGGGGGGCCACCGGGGAGCTGTTTTTT. It is translated as CASRLSGGATGELFF.

The chain links TRBV19 to TRBJ1-5; a possible D gene is TRBD1 (6 bases). The CDR3 is 13 residues long. V lost 7 bases and J 6 bases, leaving 13 bases between the germline ends. Germline V gene sequence: CDR1 LNHDA, CDR2 SQIVND (reference sequence). The CDR3 sequence is CASTATGPQPQHF. Here the CDR3 DNA reads TGTGCCAGTACCGCCACAGGGCCTCAGCCCCAGCATTTT.

This chain joins TRBV18 and TRBJ1-3, with D hard to call. CDR1 KGHSH and CDR2 LQKENI come from the germline V gene. Trimming cost V 3 bases and J 4 bases, with 13 bases left between them. The CDR3 runs 15 residues. As DNA, the CDR3 is TGTGCCAGCTCACCCCCCGGAACGGGAGGAAACACCATATATTTT. Its protein product is CASSPPGTGGNTIYF.